The 20 T cell receptor beta chains presented below share a single source sample, sequenced in a study of blood T cell repertoires in COVID-19. Method: immunoSEQ multiplex PCR; TCRdb's copy keeps in-frame clones and lacks some. The sample comprises some 120,000 clones, over 65% of which are singletons, and around 4.2% rests with the top ten. The sample comprised peripheral blood. The receptors were sampled from a man aged 55-75 years with acute or convalescent COVID-19.

J is TRBJ2-2 and V is TRBV11-3; 7 bases are a match to TRBD1. From germline, CDR1 is SGHNT and CDR2 YENEEA. CDR3 length equals 15 residues. V lost 8 bases and J lost 1; bases outside the gene matches: 7. CDR3 sequence reads: CASGNSGGNTGELFF. In DNA, the CDR3 is TGTGCCAGCGGCAATTCAGGGGGGAACACCGGGGAGCTGTTTTTT.

This clone was observed a single time. This chain links TRBV28 with TRBJ2-3; D is possibly TRBD2 (6 bases). CDR3 length: 16 residues. V lost 4 bases to trimming and J lost 3 bases, with 17 bases between them. The germline CDR1 and CDR2 sequences are MDHEN and SYDVKM. The CDR3, as DNA: TGTGCCAGCAGTTCCTCCGGGGGAGTGGGGACAGATACGCAGTATTTT. Amino acid sequence: CASSSSGGVGTDTQYF.

This sequence joins TRBV11-1 and TRBJ1-1; D not resolved. The CDR3 sequence is 14 residues long. The V gene lost 2 bases and the J gene lost 0 bases, with 7 bases spanning the gap. CDR1 SGHAT and CDR2 FQDESV come from the germline V gene (reference sequence). CDR3 protein: CASSLQEVNTEAFF. The DNA of the CDR3 is TGTGCCAGCAGCTTACAGGAAGTGAACACTGAAGCTTTCTTT.

The V and J genes are TRBV28 and TRBJ1-5; 7 bases agree with TRBD1. The CDR3 is 15 residues long. Germline V CDR1 and CDR2: MDHEN, SYDVKM. The J segment lost 7 bases and the V segment lost 6 bases, leaving 12 bases of the junction unmatched. CDR3 loop: CASRPYDRVVQPQHF. CDR3 in DNA: TGTGCCAGCAGGCCATATGACAGGGTAGTCCAGCCCCAGCATTTT.

This chain joins TRBV11-2 and TRBJ2-4; possibly TRBD1 for D (6 bases). Germline CDR1 and CDR2: SGHAT and FQNNGV. The CDR3 sequence is 18 residues long. V lost 1 base to trimming and J lost 1 base, with 17 bases between them. This CDR3 is CASSLAGQSRVAKNIQYF. Here the CDR3 DNA reads TGTGCCAGCAGCTTAGCCGGACAGAGCAGGGTTGCCAAAAACATTCAGTACTTC.

This rearrangement joins TRBV27 to TRBJ1-1; D gene unclear. Germline-derived CDR1 and CDR2 are MNHEY and SMNVEV (reference sequence). This CDR3 contains 15 residues. V was cut by 0 bases and J by 5 bases, with 13 bases left in between. For the CDR3, the DNA is TGTGCCAGCAGTTTATCTAAAGCGGGAGTGACTGAAGCTTTCTTT. This gives the protein CASSLSKAGVTEAFF.

This rearrangement joins TRBV28 to TRBJ2-2; 9 bases map to TRBD1. The CDR3 covers 16 residues. The V gene's germline CDR1 is MDHEN and CDR2 SYDVKM. Trimming at V came to 5 bases and at J to 6 bases, leaving 10 bases not matched to a gene. CDR3 protein: CASSQRGTGTAGELFF. CDR3 in DNA: TGTGCCAGCAGTCAGCGCGGGACAGGGACTGCCGGGGAGCTGTTTTTT.

The chain employs TRBV6-2 or TRBV6-3 and TRBJ1-1; 9 positions match TRBD1. V gave up 2 bases and J gave up 5 bases; unmatched junction bases: 6. Germline assignment: CDR1 MNHEY and CDR2 SVGEGT. CDR3 length equals 15 residues. The CDR3 region has the DNA TGTGCCAGCAGTTACCCGGACAGGGGCGGGACTGAAGCTTTCTTT. Its protein is CASSYPDRGGTEAFF.

This CDR3 reads CASSLRDQETQYF. The CDR3 DNA follows: TGTGCCAGCAGTTTAAGAGACCAAGAGACCCAGTACTTC. The chain combines TRBV12-3 or TRBV12-4 with TRBJ2-5; D not certain. This CDR3 is built from 13 residues. V lost 2 bases, J lost 0 bases, and 4 bases lay in between.

V gene TRBV12-5 combines with J gene TRBJ2-1, with a possible D match to TRBD1 (6 bases). V lost 4 bases, J lost 10 bases, and 20 bases lay in between. Germline V gene data show CDR1 as LGHNT and CDR2 as FRNRAP. CDR3 length: 15 residues. The CDR3 here is CASGWGTSGALEQFF. The CDR3 nucleotides are TGTGCTAGTGGTTGGGGGACATCCGGCGCCCTCGAGCAGTTCTTC.

The chain links TRBV24-1 to TRBJ1-5, with a weak D call TRBD1 (5 bases). Trimming stripped 5 bases from V and 4 bases from J, with 11 bases between. The CDR3 loop spans 14 amino acids. From germline, CDR1 is KGHDR and CDR2 SFDVKD. CDR3 protein: CATSALGENQPQHF. The CDR3 nucleotides read TGTGCCACCAGTGCCCTAGGGGAAAATCAGCCCCAGCATTTT.

The V gene is TRBV9, the J gene TRBJ1-5, with D possibly matching TRBD1 (6 bases). From germline, CDR1 is SGDLS and CDR2 YYNGEE. The CDR3 sequence is 14 residues long. V was shortened by 3 bases and J by 4 bases, with 11 bases between the two germline ends. For the CDR3, the DNA is TGTGCCAGCAGCGCGGGGGGCTTTAATCAGCCCCAGCATTTT. Translation: CASSAGGFNQPQHF.

The rearrangement uses TRBV20-1 and TRBJ2-1, with 9 bases fitting TRBD2. V dropped 6 bases and J dropped 13; count of bases not matched to a gene: 7. The germline V gene encodes CDR1 DFQATT and CDR2 SNEGSKA (reference sequence). The CDR3 is 11 amino acids. Here the CDR3 DNA reads TGCAGTGCCCGAGGACTAGCGCTACAGTTCTTC. Its translation is CSARGLALQFF.

The chain is built from TRBV29-1 and TRBJ1-3; tentative D call: TRBD1 (6 bases). CDR3 length: 12 amino acids. Germline CDR1 is SQVTM and CDR2 is ANQGSEA. Trimming stripped 7 bases from V and 7 bases from J, with 14 bases between. CDR3 in DNA: TGCAGCGGCGGGGGGGCCTCCAACACCATATATTTT. Translation: CSGGGASNTIYF.

The J gene is TRBJ1-5, the V gene TRBV14, with TRBD1 matching over 8 bases. This CDR3 spans 13 amino acids. Losses at the gene ends were 3 bases for V and 11 bases for J; bases not matched to a gene: 6. The germline gives CDR1 SGHDN, CDR2 FVKESK. CDR3 bases: TGTGCCAGCAGCCAGACAGGGGCGGGAGCCCAGCATTTT. It codes for CASSQTGAGAQHF.

The chain employs TRBV4-1 and TRBJ1-1, with 9 bases fitting TRBD1. Germline-derived CDR1 and CDR2 are MGHRA and YSYEKL. The CDR3 contains 15 residues. V gave up 4 bases and J gave up 4 bases; unmatched junction bases: 7. The CDR3: CASSPSTGGGTEAFF. The DNA of the CDR3 is TGCGCCAGCAGCCCTTCTACAGGGGGCGGCACTGAAGCTTTCTTT.

This clone has only one observation. The chain has TRBV7-2 and TRBJ2-2; tentatively, D is TRBD1 (6 bases). The CDR3 has 15 amino acids. Trimming took 5 bases from V and 5 from J, leaving 15 bases between them. Germline V gives CDR1 SGHTA, CDR2 FQGNSA. Here the CDR3 reads CASSPFGGHTGELFF. For the CDR3, the DNA is TGTGCCAGCAGCCCTTTTGGGGGCCATACCGGGGAGCTGTTTTTT.

With regard to this clone: A junction end diverges from the germline sequence, so it may reflect a read error. V is TRBV19 and J is TRBJ2-7; weak D call: TRBD1 (6 bases). Germline CDR1 is LNHDA and CDR2 is SQIVND (reference sequence). The CDR3 is made up of 12 amino acids. The CDR3 DNA sequence: TGTGCCAGCTCGGATTACCCGGGACACCAAGTGTTC. It specifies CASSDYPGHQVF.

This clone was found a few times. Distinct nucleotide sequences in the sample also encode this CDR3. The chain carries TRBV15 and TRBJ1-1; D is unclear. V shed 0 bases and J shed 0 bases, with 8 bases lying between them. This CDR3 is built from 15 residues. In germline, CDR1 is LNHNV, CDR2 YYDKDF (reference sequence). CDR3 region: CATSRDRDMNTEAFF. CDR3 sequence (DNA): TGTGCCACCAGCAGAGATCGGGATATGAACACTGAAGCTTTCTTT.

The V and J genes are TRBV7-9 and TRBJ2-7; 11 bases align to TRBD1. J gave up 6 bases and V 5 bases, and 6 bases lay outside the gene matches. CDR1 is SEHNR and CDR2 is FQNEAQ in the germline V gene (reference sequence). CDR3 size: 14 residues. CDR3: CASSPGQGEGEQYF. The CDR3, as DNA: TGTGCCAGCAGCCCGGGACAGGGGGAGGGCGAGCAGTACTTC.